The 10 T cell receptor beta chains below come from one sample, sequenced in a study of CD8 T cells in ankylosing spondylitis. Study findings and constraints: There was a TCR beta motif, made of several highly homologous variants, that appeared characteristic of ankylosing spondylitis blood.

TCRdb used MiXCR to reprocess the 5' RACE reads, holding one entry per CDR3 protein. The sample records around 390,000 distinct CDR3 sequences, approximately 20% being singletons. Their target antigens are unknown. Material for sequencing was blood, either unsorted or a sorted T cell fraction (not recorded which). The receptors stem from a male donor with ankylosing spondylitis.

This clonotype has just a few counts. The chain uses TRBV5-1 and TRBJ2-5; TRBD1 might be the D (6 bases). CDR1 is SGHRS, CDR2 YFSETQ, per germline. The CDR3 spans 15 residues. The ends were cut back, 7 bases at V and 3 bases at J, with 19 bases in the middle. CDR3 bases: TGCGCCAGCCAAGGGGGTGGCTTTCCCGAAGAGACCCAGTACTTC. Amino acids: CASQGGGFPEETQYF.

In its sample, this clonotype was seen a few times. The rearrangement uses TRBV18 and TRBJ2-3, with TRBD2 identical over 11 bases. From germline, CDR1 is KGHSH and CDR2 LQKENI. This CDR3 region has 16 residues. Trimming cost V 4 bases and J 2 bases; bases outside gene matches: 5. This CDR3 reads CASSRTSGPVTDTQYF. The CDR3 coding sequence is TGTGCCAGCTCACGGACTAGCGGGCCCGTCACAGATACGCAGTATTTT.

This rearrangement joins TRBV12-3 or TRBV12-4 to TRBJ2-2, with 15 bases matching TRBD2. The CDR3 runs to 17 residues. V lost 4 bases and J lost 5; bases outside the gene matches: 5. CDR3 DNA sequence: TGTGCCAGCAGTTCCGGACTAGCGGGAGGGGTGACCGGGGAGCTGTTTTTT. Its translation: CASSSGLAGGVTGELFF.

In this sample, this clonotype turned up many times. CDR3 sequence (DNA): TGCGCCAGCAGCCCGGGAGGAGGGCTCACCTACGAGCAGTACTTC. Translation: CASSPGGGLTYEQYF. The chain uses TRBV5-1 and TRBJ2-7, with TRBD2 matching over 7 bases. The germline V gene encodes CDR1 SGHRS and CDR2 YFSETQ. The V and J ends lost 4 bases and 2 bases, in that order; junction bases with no gene match: 9. The CDR3 has 15 amino acids.

This clonotype was detected only a few times. J is TRBJ2-7 and V is TRBV3-1, with D possibly being TRBD2 (5 bases). V shed 3 bases and J shed 3 bases, with 9 bases lying between them. The V gene's germline CDR1 is LGHDT and CDR2 YNNKEL (reference sequence). The CDR3 loop spans 13 amino acids. The chain's CDR3 is CASSHASNYEQYF. The CDR3 DNA follows: TGTGCCAGCAGCCACGCTAGCAACTACGAGCAGTACTTC.

This clonotype was recorded a few times. The V and J genes are TRBV7-9 and TRBJ2-1, with no clear D. Germline V gene data show CDR1 as SEHNR and CDR2 as FQNEAQ (reference sequence). The V gene lost 10 bases and the J gene lost 7 bases, with 8 bases spanning the gap. The CDR3 runs to 10 residues. The CDR3: CAIETNEQFF. The CDR3 DNA reads as TGTGCCATCGAGACGAATGAGCAGTTCTTC.

The rearrangement uses TRBV4-1 and TRBJ2-3; 12 bases fit TRBD2. Germline CDR1 reads MGHRA; CDR2 reads YSYEKL. The CDR3 extends over 19 amino acids. The V and J ends lost 0 bases and 3 bases, in that order; junction bases with no gene match: 10. This CDR3 reads CASSQDSLAGGPGTDTQYF. The CDR3 nucleotides are TGCGCCAGCAGCCAAGATTCCCTAGCGGGAGGGCCCGGTACAGATACGCAGTATTTT.

This clonotype was seen repeatedly, ten times or more. V usage is TRBV7-9 and J usage is TRBJ2-3, with D unresolved. Trimming removed 5 bases at V and 2 bases at J, with 11 bases between. CDR3 length: 14 residues. Per the germline V gene, CDR1 is SEHNR and CDR2 is FQNEAQ (reference sequence). CDR3 region: CASSHRGFTDTQYF. The CDR3 nucleotides are TGTGCCAGCAGCCATCGCGGATTCACAGATACGCAGTATTTT. Together with reference TRBV7-9 and TRBJ2-3, the CDR3 gives the full variable domain: DTGVSQNPRHKITKRGQNVTFRCDPISEHNRLYWYRQTLGQGPEFLTYFQNEAQLEKSRLLSDRFSAERPKGSFSTLEIQRTEQGDSAMYLCASSHRGFTDTQYFGPGTRLTVL.

V usage is TRBV11-2 and J usage is TRBJ1-1; D is ambiguous. Germline V gene sequence: CDR1 SGHAT, CDR2 FQNNGV. Trimming took 4 bases from V and 8 from J, leaving 8 bases between them. CDR3 length: 11 amino acids. The CDR3 protein is CASSSFGEAFF. The DNA of the CDR3 is TGTGCCAGCAGCTCGTTTGGAGAAGCTTTCTTT.

This clonotype was observed a few times. This chain links TRBV7-2 with TRBJ2-7; D is unresolved. Germline-derived CDR1 and CDR2 are SGHTA and FQGNSA. The CDR3 length is 14 residues. The V end was cut by 6 bases, the J end by 2 bases, with 14 bases between. This CDR3 reads CASSSSLRTYEQYF. CDR3 bases: TGTGCCAGCAGTTCCTCGCTGCGTACCTACGAGCAGTACTTC.